This T cell receptor (beta chain) was sequenced in a study of OX40 agonist ivuxolimab in advanced cancers. A word on this clone: What it binds is not known.

Germline V gene data show CDR1 as LNHDA and CDR2 as SQIVND (reference sequence). Deletions cut 3 bases from V and 10 bases from J, with 19 bases between. The CDR3 consists of 15 residues. Data came from immunoSEQ multiplex PCR; TCRdb stores just in-frame clones and leaves some out. The data contain about 79,000 clones, more than 85% of them singletons. Broader study findings: Clonal expansion was among the lowest in partial responders at 0.1-3.0 mg/kg, especially CD8+. Normalized expansion of T-cell clones was also low for some nonresponders. In the 0.1 to 3.0 mg/kg range, CD4+ and CD8+ blood T cells had expanded clonally by week 6.

Systemic immunosuppression or a history of autoimmune disease excluded patients. The sequencing here drew on CD4+ or CD8+ T cells sorted from blood, taken in a trial of the OX40 agonist ivuxolimab. V usage is TRBV19 and J usage is TRBJ2-1; tentatively, D is TRBD2 (5 bases). This receptor was obtained from an adult with an advanced solid tumor such as melanoma, head and neck, liver or kidney cancer. DNA of the CDR3: TGTGCCAGTAGTATCACTCGAACACCACTAGAGGAGCAGTTCTTC. It specifies CASSITRTPLEEQFF.